This T cell receptor beta chain was identified in a study of CD4+ T cells in melanoma. Study-level findings and limits: A reported correlation linked neoantigen-specific CD4+ T cells to CD8+, macrophage and B cell function. Diverse differentiation states were reported for melanoma neoantigen-specific CD4+ T cells.

This clone was counted a few times. The antigen remains undetermined. The protocol was immunoSEQ multiplex PCR, while the TCRdb copy is restricted to in-frame clones and leaves out a portion. The sample holds roughly 21,000 clones, around 80% seen once. V gave up 5 bases and J gave up 2 bases, with 9 bases separating them. This CDR3 is built from 13 residues. In germline, CDR1 is SEHNR, CDR2 FQNEAQ (reference sequence). The V gene is TRBV7-9, the J gene TRBJ1-1, with no clear D. The TCR comes from a human donor with melanoma. For the CDR3, the DNA is TGTGCCAGCAGCCTTACTGTAAACACTGAAGCTTTCTTT. Protein: CASSLTVNTEAFF.